A single sample gave rise to the 30 T cell receptor beta chains below, sequenced in a study of human T cells and chemical hapten exposure. Sample time point: pre-sensitization, week 0. As to treatment: therapeutic diphenylcyclopropenone sensitization with weekly scalp DPC. TCRdb re-derived calls from the RACE reads in MiXCR, one entry per CDR3 protein. The sample lists under 200,000 distinct CDR3 sequences; 25% to 35% were seen once. The starting material was whole blood, obtained in connection with sensitization to the hapten diphenylcyclopropenone (DPC). These receptor sequences come from a young woman with alopecia areata. Some clones in this sample may be carry-over from other donors' samples.

This clonotype appeared a few times. The CDR3 here is CSADILSEAFF. The CDR3 region has the DNA TGCAGCGCCGATATTCTCTCTGAAGCTTTCTTT. This chain joins TRBV29-1 and TRBJ1-1; D is ambiguous. Germline V gene data show CDR1 as SQVTM and CDR2 as ANQGSEA. The V and J ends lost 7 bases and 6 bases respectively, with 12 bases between them. The CDR3 is 11 residues long.

The rearrangement uses TRBV7-2 and TRBJ2-7; tentative D call: TRBD2 (6 bases). Germline V gives CDR1 SGHTA, CDR2 FQGNSA. The V gene lost 2 bases and the J gene lost 2 bases, with 13 bases spanning the gap. This CDR3 comprises 15 residues. CDR3 amino acids: CASSLRFPGAYEQYF. Here the CDR3 DNA reads TGTGCCAGCAGCTTAAGATTTCCGGGGGCCTACGAGCAGTACTTC.

The chain joins TRBV7-9 to TRBJ2-1, with a tentative D call TRBD2 (6 bases). The CDR3 consists of 15 residues. The germline V gene encodes CDR1 SEHNR and CDR2 FQNEAQ (reference sequence). V was shortened by 5 bases and J by 4 bases, with 15 bases between the two germline ends. The CDR3 is CASSGLADGYNEQFF. As DNA, the CDR3 is TGTGCCAGCAGCGGATTAGCGGACGGATACAATGAGCAGTTCTTC.

The rearrangement uses TRBV7-8 and TRBJ2-3; maybe TRBD1 (5 bases). The germline V gene has CDR1 SGHVS and CDR2 FQNEAQ. CDR3 size: 16 residues. Trimming took 1 base from V and 4 from J, leaving 15 bases between them. In DNA, the CDR3 is TGTGCCAGCAGCTTAGAACCAGGGTTGCGAGCAGATACGCAGTATTTT. It specifies CASSLEPGLRADTQYF.

V gene TRBV27 combines with J gene TRBJ2-5, with D perhaps matching TRBD1 or TRBD2 (6 bases each). Per the germline V gene, CDR1 is MNHEY and CDR2 is SMNVEV (reference sequence). The V and J ends lost 7 bases and 5 bases respectively, with 17 bases between them. The CDR3 totals 14 residues. This chain's CDR3 is CASKFRGAWETQYF. CDR3 in DNA: TGTGCCAGCAAGTTTAGGGGGGCTTGGGAGACCCAGTACTTC.

The chain combines TRBV7-2 with TRBJ2-7, with D possibly being TRBD1 (6 bases). V lost 1 base and J 2 bases, leaving 9 bases between the germline ends. This CDR3 is built from 14 residues. Germline CDR1 is SGHTA and CDR2 is FQGNSA. The CDR3: CASSLGDKAYEQYF. The CDR3 DNA reads as TGTGCCAGCAGCTTAGGGGACAAAGCCTACGAGCAGTACTTC.

V is TRBV21-1 and J is TRBJ1-1; TRBD1 was called by the table and not checked on the DNA. TRBV21-1 is shown as a pseudogene. The CDR3 consists of 15 residues. CDR3 sequence reads: CASSKVGGGDTEAFF. As DNA, the CDR3 is TGTGCCAGCAGCAAAGTCGGAGGGGGGGACACTGAAGCTTTCTTT.

This clonotype was seen a few times. The rearrangement joins TRBV6-2 or TRBV6-3 to TRBJ2-7; D is possibly TRBD2 (5 bases). Germline-derived CDR1 and CDR2 are MNHEY and SVGEGT. Trimming took off 6 bases at V and 5 bases at J, with 17 bases between the two ends. This CDR3 is 14 amino acids long. The CDR3 DNA reads as TGTGCCAGCAGCCAAGGACTCTCCAGACACGAGCAGTACTTC. The encoded protein is CASSQGLSRHEQYF.

This clonotype was detected ten times or more. This chain uses TRBV7-2 with TRBJ2-5; 8 positions match TRBD2. This CDR3 is built from 23 residues. V dropped 7 bases and J dropped 0; count of bases not matched to a gene: 31. Germline V lookup: CDR1 SGHTA, CDR2 FQGNSA. This chain's CDR3 is CASIIPQIEDRVTLAGNQETQYF. The CDR3 DNA sequence: TGTGCCAGCATCATACCCCAAATTGAAGACCGAGTTACTCTAGCGGGCAACCAAGAGACCCAGTACTTC.

This rearrangement joins TRBV7-2 to TRBJ1-1; D remains ambiguous. The germline gives CDR1 SGHTA, CDR2 FQGNSA. This CDR3 contains 14 residues. The ends were cut back, 1 base at V and 9 bases at J, with 15 bases in the middle. The CDR3 sequence is CASSLDAGSGQAFF. DNA of the CDR3: TGTGCCAGCAGCTTAGACGCGGGATCTGGCCAAGCTTTCTTT.

This chain uses TRBV5-4 with TRBJ2-5, with D unclear. Germline-derived CDR1 and CDR2 are SGHNT and YYREEE (reference sequence). This CDR3 region has 13 residues. V gave up 5 bases and J gave up 2 bases, with 10 bases separating them. CDR3 in DNA: TGTGCCAGCAGACCTTGGTCACAAGAGACCCAGTACTTC. The encoded protein is CASRPWSQETQYF.

This clonotype was observed a few times. V is TRBV3-1 and J is TRBJ1-1, with D possibly being TRBD1 (6 bases). Between the trimmed V and J ends, which lost 3 bases and 4 bases, there was a span of 9 bases. Germline lookup yields CDR1 LGHDT and CDR2 YNNKEL (reference sequence). This CDR3 is 13 amino acids long. CDR3 residues: CASSHQGSTEAFF. The CDR3 region has the DNA TGTGCCAGCAGCCACCAGGGGAGCACTGAAGCTTTCTTT.

This clonotype was counted only a few times. The chain joins TRBV7-2 to TRBJ1-3; 7 positions match TRBD1. The CDR3 extends over 14 amino acids. The ends lost 5 bases at V and 7 bases at J; junction bases unmatched: 8. Germline V gene lookup returns CDR1 SGHTA and CDR2 FQGNSA. CDR3 sequence: CASSPDRVRNTIYF. The CDR3 bases are TGTGCCAGCAGCCCCGACAGGGTCCGGAACACCATATATTTT.

The chain is built from TRBV7-9 and TRBJ1-5; D gene ambiguous. Trimming removed 1 base at V and 6 bases at J, with 13 bases between. This CDR3 spans 15 amino acids. Germline V gene data show CDR1 as SEHNR and CDR2 as FQNEAQ (reference sequence). CDR3 sequence reads: CASSLEGGETQPQHF. The CDR3 region has the DNA TGTGCCAGCAGCTTAGAAGGCGGAGAAACTCAGCCCCAGCATTTT.

A few counts support this clonotype. V gene TRBV6-5 combines with J gene TRBJ1-1; 7 bases are a match to TRBD1. The CDR3 totals 13 residues. CDR1 is MNHEY, CDR2 SVGAGI, per germline. Trimming cost V 6 bases and J 6 bases; bases outside gene matches: 7. CDR3 DNA: TGTGCCAGCAGAACTAACAGGGGATCTGAAGCTTTCTTT. This translates into CASRTNRGSEAFF.

The table lists this clonotype with many counts. This sequence joins TRBV9 and TRBJ1-3; D not resolved. The CDR3 consists of 14 residues. Looked up from germline, CDR1 is SGDLS and CDR2 is YYNGEE. The V and J ends lost 2 bases and 4 bases respectively, with 10 bases between them. In nucleotides, the CDR3 is TGTGCCAGCAGCGTCGGTGATCCCGGAAACACCATATATTTT. This translates into CASSVGDPGNTIYF.

The gene calls are TRBV11-2 and TRBJ1-1, with a tentative D call TRBD1 (6 bases). The CDR3 consists of 15 residues. Trimming cost V 0 bases and J 2 bases, with 10 bases left between them. Germline loops: CDR1 SGHAT, CDR2 FQNNGV. Written as DNA, the CDR3 is TGTGCCAGCAGCTTAGATCTGGGACAAAACACTGAAGCTTTCTTT. This codes for CASSLDLGQNTEAFF.

The chain uses TRBV4-1 and TRBJ2-1; the D is unclear. This CDR3 contains 13 residues. Germline V CDR1 and CDR2: MGHRA, YSYEKL. Trimming pared 2 bases from V and 7 bases from J, leaving 9 bases between. Here the CDR3 reads CASSQPNSNEQFF. In DNA form, the CDR3 reads TGCGCCAGCAGCCAACCAAACTCAAATGAGCAGTTCTTC.

This clonotype occurred a few times. The gene calls are TRBV3-1 and TRBJ1-1; D unresolved. The germline V gene has CDR1 LGHDT and CDR2 YNNKEL (reference sequence). The CDR3 sequence is 12 residues long. Trimming pared 1 base from V and 5 bases from J, leaving 5 bases between. Here the CDR3 DNA reads TGTGCCAGCAGCCAAGCGGGGACTGAAGCTTTCTTT. It yields the protein CASSQAGTEAFF.

The rearrangement joins TRBV25-1 to TRBJ2-5; 9 bases agree with TRBD1. CDR3 length equals 14 residues. Looked up from germline, CDR1 is MGHDK and CDR2 is SYGVNS. The CDR3 nucleotides are TGTGTCAGTTCACCGGGACAGGGTCGAGAGACCCAGTACTTC. Protein sequence: CVSSPGQGRETQYF. Variable domain in full (rest from reference TRBV25-1 and TRBJ2-5): EADIYQTPRYLVIGTGKKITLECSQTMGHDKMYWYQQDPGMELHLIHYSYGVNSTEKGDLSSESTVSRIRTEHFPLTLESARPSHTSQYLCVSSPGQGRETQYFGPGTRLLVL.

The rearrangement uses TRBV5-1 and TRBJ2-7, with TRBD1 as a possible D gene (6 bases). This CDR3 comprises 15 residues. CDR1 and CDR2 (germline): SGHRS, YFSETQ. Trimming removed 2 bases from V and 7 bases from J, with 19 bases in between. For the CDR3, the DNA is TGCGCCAGCAGCTTAGACGGACAGTCAGCAAGGGAGCAGTACTTC. This codes for CASSLDGQSAREQYF.

The gene calls are TRBV29-1 and TRBJ1-1; D possibly corresponds to TRBD1 (5 bases). V was pared by 4 bases and J by 1 base, with 10 bases between. The CDR3 spans 13 residues. Germline loops: CDR1 SQVTM, CDR2 ANQGSEA. DNA for the CDR3: TGCAGCGTTGTTGGCAGGGCGAACACTGAAGCTTTCTTT. Its protein is CSVVGRANTEAFF.

This sequence joins TRBV10-3 and TRBJ2-2; maybe TRBD1 (5 bases). Trimming took 3 bases from V and 6 from J, leaving 8 bases between them. The CDR3 spans 13 residues. Per the germline V gene, CDR1 is ENHRY and CDR2 is SYGVKD. The CDR3 DNA follows: TGTGCCATCAGTGATGGGGCCGCCGGGGAGCTGTTTTTT. It codes for CAISDGAAGELFF.

This clonotype came up a few times. The chain couples TRBV7-9 to TRBJ1-2; perhaps TRBD1 as D (5 bases). The V end was cut by 2 bases, the J end by 6 bases, with 13 bases between. The CDR3 is 14 amino acids. Per the germline V gene, CDR1 is SEHNR and CDR2 is FQNEAQ (reference sequence). The DNA for the CDR3 is TGTGCCAGCAGCTTATCCCGGGGCCTGGATGGCTACACCTTC. This encodes CASSLSRGLDGYTF.

The V and J genes are TRBV7-2 and TRBJ2-1, with 11 bases fitting TRBD2. Germline CDR1 is SGHTA and CDR2 is FQGNSA. The CDR3 loop spans 16 amino acids. V shed 1 base, J shed 4 bases, and the junction held 3 bases outside the gene matches. CDR3 DNA sequence: TGTGCCAGCAGCTTAGTGTCTAGCGGGGGGTACAATGAGCAGTTCTTC. Translated, it gives CASSLVSSGGYNEQFF. The whole variable domain, remainder taken from reference TRBV7-2 and TRBJ2-1, is GAGVSQSPSNKVTEKGKDVELRCDPISGHTALYWYRQSLGQGLEFLIYFQGNSAPDKSGLPSDRFSAERTGGSVSTLTIQRTQQEDSAVYLCASSLVSSGGYNEQFFGPGTRLTVL.

The chain links TRBV4-1 to TRBJ2-1; 12 bases align to TRBD2. Per germline, CDR1 MGHRA and CDR2 YSYEKL. This CDR3 is built from 17 residues. V shed 2 bases, J shed 6 bases, and the junction held 8 bases outside the gene matches. DNA for the CDR3: TGCGCCAGCAGCCAACGCGACGGACTAGCGGGAATCAATGAGCAGTTCTTC. Its protein is CASSQRDGLAGINEQFF.

V and J are TRBV29-1 and TRBJ2-5, with D unresolved. CDR1 is SQVTM and CDR2 is ANQGSEA in the germline V gene. V lost 2 bases, J lost 5 bases, and 3 bases lay in between. The CDR3 is 10 residues long. The DNA of the CDR3 is TGCAGCGTTGAAACCGAGACCCAGTACTTC. Translated: CSVETETQYF.

The J gene is TRBJ1-2, the V gene TRBV10-3; D may be TRBD1 (6 bases). CDR1 ENHRY and CDR2 SYGVKD come from the germline V gene. CDR3 length: 14 residues. Trimming removed 6 bases from V and 3 bases from J, with 14 bases in between. CDR3 region: CAIRAGAGDYGYTF. For the CDR3, the DNA is TGTGCCATCAGGGCAGGGGCGGGGGACTATGGCTACACCTTC.

This chain connects TRBV5-4 to TRBJ2-1, with D hard to call. This CDR3 is 14 amino acids long. V was pared by 3 bases and J by 3 bases, with 10 bases between. Germline V gene sequence: CDR1 SGHNT, CDR2 YYREEE (reference sequence). As DNA, the CDR3 is TGTGCCAGCAGCTCCGCAGAGCACTACAATGAGCAGTTCTTC. Protein: CASSSAEHYNEQFF. Using reference TRBV5-4 and TRBJ2-1 for the parts outside the CDR3, the full variable domain is ETGVTQSPTHLIKTRGQQVTLRCSSQSGHNTVSWYQQALGQGPQFIFQYYREEENGRGNFPPRFSGLQFPNYSSELNVNALELDDSALYLCASSSAEHYNEQFFGPGTRLTVL.

The rearrangement uses TRBV20-1 and TRBJ1-6, with unresolved D. The CDR3 has 15 amino acids. The V and J ends lost 0 bases and 0 bases respectively, with 6 bases between them. Germline CDR1 and CDR2: DFQATT and SNEGSKA (reference sequence). CDR3 sequence (DNA): TGCAGTGCTAGAGATCACGGCTCCTATAATTCACCCCTCCACTTT. Encoded protein: CSARDHGSYNSPLHF.